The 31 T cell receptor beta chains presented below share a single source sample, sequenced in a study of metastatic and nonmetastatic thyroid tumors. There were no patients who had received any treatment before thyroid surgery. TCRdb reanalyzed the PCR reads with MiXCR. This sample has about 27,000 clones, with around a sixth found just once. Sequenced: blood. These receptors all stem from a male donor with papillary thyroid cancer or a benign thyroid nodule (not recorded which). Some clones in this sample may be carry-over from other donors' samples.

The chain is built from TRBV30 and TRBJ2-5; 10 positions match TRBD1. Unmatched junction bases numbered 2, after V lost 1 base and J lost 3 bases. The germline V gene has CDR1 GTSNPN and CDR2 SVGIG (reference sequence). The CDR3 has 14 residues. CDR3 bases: TGTGCCTGGAGTGCGGGGACAGGGGAAGAGACCCAGTACTTC. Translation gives CAWSAGTGEETQYF.

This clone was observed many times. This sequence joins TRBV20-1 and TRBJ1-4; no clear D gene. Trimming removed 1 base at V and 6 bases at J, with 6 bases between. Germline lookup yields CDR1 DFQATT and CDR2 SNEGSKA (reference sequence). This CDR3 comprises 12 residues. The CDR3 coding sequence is TGCAGTGCTAGAGCAGCAGATGAAAAACTGTTTTTT. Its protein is CSARAADEKLFF.

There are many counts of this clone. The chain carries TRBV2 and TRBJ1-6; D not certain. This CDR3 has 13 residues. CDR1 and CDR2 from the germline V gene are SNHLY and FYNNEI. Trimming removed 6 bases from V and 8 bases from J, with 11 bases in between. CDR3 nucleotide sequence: TGTGCCAGCAGCAAAGAACATGATTCACCCCTCCACTTT. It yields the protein CASSKEHDSPLHF.

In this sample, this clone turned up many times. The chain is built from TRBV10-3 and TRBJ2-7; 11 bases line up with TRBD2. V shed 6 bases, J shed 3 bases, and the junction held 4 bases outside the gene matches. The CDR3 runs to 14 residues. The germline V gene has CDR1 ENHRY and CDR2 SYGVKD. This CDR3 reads CAIRTSGRGYEQYF. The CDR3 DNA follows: TGTGCCATCAGAACTAGCGGGAGAGGCTACGAGCAGTACTTC.

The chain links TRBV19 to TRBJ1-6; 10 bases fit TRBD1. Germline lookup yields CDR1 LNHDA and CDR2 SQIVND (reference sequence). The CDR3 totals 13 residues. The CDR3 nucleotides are TGTGTCAGACCAGGGACAGGGGATTCACCCCTCCACTTT. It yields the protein CVRPGTGDSPLHF.

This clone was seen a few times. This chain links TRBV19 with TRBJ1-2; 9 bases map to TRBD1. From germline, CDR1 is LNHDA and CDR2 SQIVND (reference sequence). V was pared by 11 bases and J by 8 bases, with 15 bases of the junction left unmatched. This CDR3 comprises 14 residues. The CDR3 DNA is TGTGCCGGCAGTATGGGGGGACAGGGATACGGCTACACCTTC. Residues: CAGSMGGQGYGYTF.

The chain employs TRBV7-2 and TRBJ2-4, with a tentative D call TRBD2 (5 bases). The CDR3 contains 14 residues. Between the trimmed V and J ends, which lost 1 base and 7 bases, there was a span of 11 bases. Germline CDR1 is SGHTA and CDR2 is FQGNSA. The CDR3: CASSLGGRGNIQYF. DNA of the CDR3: TGTGCCAGCAGCTTAGGAGGTCGAGGGAACATTCAGTACTTC.

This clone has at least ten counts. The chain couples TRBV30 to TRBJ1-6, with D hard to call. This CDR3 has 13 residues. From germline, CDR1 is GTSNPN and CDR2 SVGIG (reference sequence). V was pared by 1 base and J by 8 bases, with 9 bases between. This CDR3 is CAWSGVADSPLHF. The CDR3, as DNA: TGTGCCTGGAGTGGAGTTGCTGATTCACCCCTCCACTTT.

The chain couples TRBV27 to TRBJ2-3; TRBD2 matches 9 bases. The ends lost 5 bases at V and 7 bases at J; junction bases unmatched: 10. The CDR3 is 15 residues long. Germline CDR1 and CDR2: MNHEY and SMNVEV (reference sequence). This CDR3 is CASSLVLAGIYTQYF. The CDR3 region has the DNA TGTGCCAGCAGTCTGGTACTAGCGGGCATATATACGCAGTATTTT.

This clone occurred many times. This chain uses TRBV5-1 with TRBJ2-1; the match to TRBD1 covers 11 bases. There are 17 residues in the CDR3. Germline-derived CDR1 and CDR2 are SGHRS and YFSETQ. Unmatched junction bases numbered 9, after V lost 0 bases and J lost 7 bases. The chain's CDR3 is CASSLGLGQGVGNEQFF. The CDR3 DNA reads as TGCGCCAGCAGCTTGGGCTTGGGACAGGGGGTCGGTAATGAGCAGTTCTTC.

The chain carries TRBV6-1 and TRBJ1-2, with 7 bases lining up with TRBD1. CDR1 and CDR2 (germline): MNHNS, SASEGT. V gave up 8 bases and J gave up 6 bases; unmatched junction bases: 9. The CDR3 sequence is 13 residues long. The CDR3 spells CASQGQPGHGYTF. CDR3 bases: TGTGCCAGCCAGGGACAGCCGGGGCATGGCTACACCTTC.

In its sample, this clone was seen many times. Written as DNA, the CDR3 is TGTGCCAGCAGCCCCCCAGTCAAAGCCCACACAGATACGCAGTATTTT. Translated: CASSPPVKAHTDTQYF. V is TRBV14 and J is TRBJ2-3; D uncertain. Per the germline V gene, CDR1 is SGHDN and CDR2 is FVKESK. The CDR3 sequence is 16 residues long. Trimming pared 4 bases from V and 2 bases from J, leaving 16 bases between.

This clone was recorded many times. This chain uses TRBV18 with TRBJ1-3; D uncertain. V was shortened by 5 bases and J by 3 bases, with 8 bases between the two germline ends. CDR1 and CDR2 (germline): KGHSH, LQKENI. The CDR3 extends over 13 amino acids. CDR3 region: CASSSTDGNTIYF. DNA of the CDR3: TGTGCCAGCTCAAGTACAGATGGAAACACCATATATTTT. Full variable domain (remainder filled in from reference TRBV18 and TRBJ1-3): NAGVMQNPRHLVRRRGQEARLRCSPMKGHSHVYWYRQLPEEGLKFMVYLQKENIIDESGMPKERFSAEFPKEGPSILRIQQVVRGDSAAYFCASSSTDGNTIYFGEGSWLTVV.

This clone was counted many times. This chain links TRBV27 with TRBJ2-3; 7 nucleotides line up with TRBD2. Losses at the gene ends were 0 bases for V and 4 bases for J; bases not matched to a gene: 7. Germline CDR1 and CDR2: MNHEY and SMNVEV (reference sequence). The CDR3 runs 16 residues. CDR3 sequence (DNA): TGTGCCAGCAGTTTATCCGGCGGGAGTGTTTCAGATACGCAGTATTTT. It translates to CASSLSGGSVSDTQYF.

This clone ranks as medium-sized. The CDR3 here is CARKQGNYGYTF. The CDR3 DNA reads TGTGCCAGAAAACAGGGGAACTATGGCTACACCTTC. This sequence joins TRBV2 and TRBJ1-2; TRBD1 matches at 7 bases. Per germline, CDR1 SNHLY and CDR2 FYNNEI. The V gene end was trimmed by 9 bases and the J gene end by 2 bases; junction bases not matched to a gene: 3. The CDR3 consists of 12 residues. Combining the CDR3 with reference TRBV2 and TRBJ1-2 gives the whole variable domain EPEVTQTPSHQVTQMGQEVILRCVPISNHLYFYWYRQILGQKVEFLVSFYNNEISEKSEIFDDQFSVERPDGSNFTLKIRSTKLEDSAMYFCARKQGNYGYTFGSGTRLTVV.

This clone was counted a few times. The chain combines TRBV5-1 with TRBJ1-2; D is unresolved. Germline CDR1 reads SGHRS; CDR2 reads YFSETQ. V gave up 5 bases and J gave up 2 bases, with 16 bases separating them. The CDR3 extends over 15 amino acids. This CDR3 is CASSLDGTSNYGYTF. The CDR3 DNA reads TGCGCCAGCAGTCTGGACGGCACGTCCAACTATGGCTACACCTTC.

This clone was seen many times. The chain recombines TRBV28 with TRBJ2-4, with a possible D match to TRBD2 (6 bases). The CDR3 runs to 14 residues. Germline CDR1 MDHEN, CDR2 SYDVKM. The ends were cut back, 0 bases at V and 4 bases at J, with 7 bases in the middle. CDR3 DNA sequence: TGTGCCAGCAGTTTATGGGAGGGGAAAAACATTCAGTACTTC. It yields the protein CASSLWEGKNIQYF.

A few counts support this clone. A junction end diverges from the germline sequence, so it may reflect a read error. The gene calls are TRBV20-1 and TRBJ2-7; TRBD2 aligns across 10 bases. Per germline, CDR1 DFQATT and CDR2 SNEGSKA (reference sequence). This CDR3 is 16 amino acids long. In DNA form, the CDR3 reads TGCAGTGCTAGACCTGGACTAGCGGTACATTCCTACGAGCATTACTTC. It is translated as CSARPGLAVHSYEHYF.

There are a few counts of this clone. CDR3 loop: CASSLSGRSTGELFF. CDR3 DNA sequence: TGTGCCAGCAGTTTATCAGGGAGGAGCACCGGGGAGCTGTTTTTT. This chain uses TRBV12-3 or TRBV12-4 with TRBJ2-2; D possibly corresponds to TRBD2 (6 bases). Trimming took off 2 bases at V and 4 bases at J, with 11 bases between the two ends. This CDR3 has 15 residues.

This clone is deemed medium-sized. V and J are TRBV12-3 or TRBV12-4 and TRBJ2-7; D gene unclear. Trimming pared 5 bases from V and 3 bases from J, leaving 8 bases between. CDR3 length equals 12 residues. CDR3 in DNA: TGTGCCAGCAGTGTAGGGTTCTACGAGCAGTACTTC. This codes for CASSVGFYEQYF.

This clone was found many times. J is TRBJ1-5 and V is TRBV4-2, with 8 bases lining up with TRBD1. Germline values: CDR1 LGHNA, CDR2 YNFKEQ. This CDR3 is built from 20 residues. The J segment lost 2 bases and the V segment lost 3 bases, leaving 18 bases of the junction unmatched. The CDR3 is CASSHPDRGEGSSGNQPQHF. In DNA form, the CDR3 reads TGTGCCAGCAGCCACCCTGACAGGGGCGAAGGTTCGTCTGGCAATCAGCCCCAGCATTTT.

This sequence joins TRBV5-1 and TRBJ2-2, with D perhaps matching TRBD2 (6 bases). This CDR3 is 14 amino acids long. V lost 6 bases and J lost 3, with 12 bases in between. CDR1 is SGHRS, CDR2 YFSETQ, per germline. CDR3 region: CASNQVADTGELFF. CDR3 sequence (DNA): TGCGCCAGCAATCAGGTAGCGGACACCGGGGAGCTGTTTTTT.

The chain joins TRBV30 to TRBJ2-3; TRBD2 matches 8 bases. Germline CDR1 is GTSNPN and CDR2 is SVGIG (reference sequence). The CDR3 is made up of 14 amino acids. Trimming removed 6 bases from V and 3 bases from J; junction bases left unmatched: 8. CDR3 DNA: TGTGCCTGCCCCGCCTCTAGCGGGACAGATACGCAGTATTTT. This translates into CACPASSGTDTQYF. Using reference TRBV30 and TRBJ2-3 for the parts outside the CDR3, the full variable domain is SQTIHQWPATLVQPVGSPLSLECTVEGTSNPNLYWYRQAAGRGLQLLFYSVGIGQISSEVPQNLSASRPQDRQFILSSKKLLLSDSGFYLCACPASSGTDTQYFGPGTRLTVL.

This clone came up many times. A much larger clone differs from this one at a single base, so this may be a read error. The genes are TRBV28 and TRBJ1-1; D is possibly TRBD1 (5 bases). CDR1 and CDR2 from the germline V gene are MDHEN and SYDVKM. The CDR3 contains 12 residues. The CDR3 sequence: CAGRDRNTEAFF. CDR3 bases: TGTGCCGGCAGAGACAGAAACACTGAAGCTTTCTTT.

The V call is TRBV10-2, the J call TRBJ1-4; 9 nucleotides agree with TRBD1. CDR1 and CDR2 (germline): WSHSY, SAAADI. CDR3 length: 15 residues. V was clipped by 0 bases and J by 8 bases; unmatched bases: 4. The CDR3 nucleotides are TGCGCCAGCAGTGAGTCGGGACAGGGTGCCGAAAAACTGTTTTTT. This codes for CASSESGQGAEKLFF.

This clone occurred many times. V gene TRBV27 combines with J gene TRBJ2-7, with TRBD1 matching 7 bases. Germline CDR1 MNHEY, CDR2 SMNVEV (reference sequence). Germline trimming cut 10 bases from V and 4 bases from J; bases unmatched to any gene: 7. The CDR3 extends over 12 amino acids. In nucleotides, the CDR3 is TGTGCCACCTGGGACAGCACTTACGAGCAGTACTTC. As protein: CATWDSTYEQYF.

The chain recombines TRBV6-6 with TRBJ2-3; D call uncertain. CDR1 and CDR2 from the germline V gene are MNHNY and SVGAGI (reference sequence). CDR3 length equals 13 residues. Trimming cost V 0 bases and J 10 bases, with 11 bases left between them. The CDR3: CASSYSLGFPQYF. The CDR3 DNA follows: TGTGCCAGCAGTTACTCCCTCGGTTTCCCGCAGTATTTT.

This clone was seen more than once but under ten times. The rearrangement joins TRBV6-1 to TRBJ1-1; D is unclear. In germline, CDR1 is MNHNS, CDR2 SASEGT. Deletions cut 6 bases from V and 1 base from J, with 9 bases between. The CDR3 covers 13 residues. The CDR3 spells CASRVNRNTEAFF. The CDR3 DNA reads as TGTGCCAGCAGGGTAAACAGGAACACTGAAGCTTTCTTT.

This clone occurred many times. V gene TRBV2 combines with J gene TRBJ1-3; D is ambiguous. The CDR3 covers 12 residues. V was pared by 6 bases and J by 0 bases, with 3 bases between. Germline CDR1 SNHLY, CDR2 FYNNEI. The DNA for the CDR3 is TGTGCCAGCAGGGACTCTGGAAACACCATATATTTT. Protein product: CASRDSGNTIYF. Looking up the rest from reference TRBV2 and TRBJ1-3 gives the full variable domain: EPEVTQTPSHQVTQMGQEVILRCVPISNHLYFYWYRQILGQKVEFLVSFYNNEISEKSEIFDDQFSVERPDGSNFTLKIRSTKLEDSAMYFCASRDSGNTIYFGEGSWLTVV.

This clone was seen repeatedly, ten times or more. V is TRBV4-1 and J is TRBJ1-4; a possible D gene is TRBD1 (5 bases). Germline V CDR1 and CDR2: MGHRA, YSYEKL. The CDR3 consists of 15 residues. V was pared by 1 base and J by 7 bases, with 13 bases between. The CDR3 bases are TGCGCCAGCAGCCAAGCCGGGACGTTTACTGAAAAACTGTTTTTT. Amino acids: CASSQAGTFTEKLFF.

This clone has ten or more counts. This CDR3 is CASSAGQGYNEQFF. For the CDR3, the DNA is TGTGCCAGCAGTGCGGGACAGGGTTACAATGAGCAGTTCTTC. This rearrangement joins TRBV6-1 to TRBJ2-1, with 9 bases identical to TRBD1. CDR3 length: 14 residues. Unmatched junction bases numbered 2, after V lost 4 bases and J lost 4 bases. CDR1 MNHNS and CDR2 SASEGT come from the germline V gene.